The 22 T cell receptor beta chains below come from one sample, sequenced in a study of cytomegalovirus exposure and HLA in healthy donors. PCR amplification relied on 60 Vbeta primers (plus 13 Jbeta primers). Profiling relied on immunoSEQ multiplex PCR, and the TCRdb table lists in-frame clones only, not all of them. The sample totals some 110,000 clones. Sequences were obtained from PBMCs. These receptors were collected from a man aged 35-49 years in good health and CMV-seropositive.

V usage is TRBV4-1 and J usage is TRBJ2-3; a possible D gene is TRBD2 (7 bases). This CDR3 comprises 18 residues. Germline CDR1 is MGHRA and CDR2 is YSYEKL. Between the trimmed V and J ends, which lost 1 base and 2 bases, there was a span of 19 bases. This chain's CDR3 is CASSQASGAGALTDTQYF. Here the CDR3 DNA reads TGCGCCAGCAGCCAAGCCTCGGGGGCGGGAGCCCTCACAGATACGCAGTATTTT.

In DNA, the CDR3 is TGTGCCAGCAGCCAGACTAGCGGGTTCTACAATGAGCAGTTCTTC. It is translated as CASSQTSGFYNEQFF. The chain uses TRBV11-2 and TRBJ2-1, with TRBD2 identical over 10 bases. This CDR3 is built from 15 residues. Germline CDR1 SGHAT, CDR2 FQNNGV. With 5 bases clipped from V and 3 bases from J, the junction kept 4 bases outside the gene matches.

The rearrangement uses TRBV5-1 and TRBJ2-1, with D possibly TRBD1 on 5 matching bases. The CDR3 is 14 residues long. Deletions cut 2 bases from V and 7 bases from J, with 13 bases between. In germline, CDR1 is SGHRS, CDR2 YFSETQ. The CDR3 sequence is CASSFGRKGNEQFF. The CDR3 DNA sequence: TGCGCCAGCAGCTTTGGCAGGAAGGGGAATGAGCAGTTCTTC.

The CDR3 nucleotides are TGTGCCTGGAACAGGGGGCTAACCGGGGAGCTGTTTTTT. Translating it yields CAWNRGLTGELFF. The chain carries TRBV30 and TRBJ2-2; the match to TRBD1 covers 9 bases. V gave up 4 bases and J gave up 5 bases; unmatched junction bases: 2. The germline V gene encodes CDR1 GTSNPN and CDR2 SVGIG (reference sequence). The CDR3 length is 13 residues.

The chain is built from TRBV5-1 and TRBJ2-7, with 7 bases matching TRBD2. V lost 2 bases, J lost 1 base, and 9 bases stayed unmatched. In germline, CDR1 is SGHRS, CDR2 YFSETQ. The CDR3 consists of 16 residues. For the CDR3, the DNA is TGCGCCAGCAGCTTTGGTCAGGGAGGGGCTTCCTACGAGCAGTACTTC. Protein: CASSFGQGGASYEQYF.

The chain couples TRBV5-1 to TRBJ2-3; unclear D gene. CDR1 SGHRS and CDR2 YFSETQ come from the germline V gene. The CDR3 sequence is 13 residues long. V dropped 0 bases and J dropped 4 bases, with 6 bases sitting between them. CDR3 DNA: TGCGCCAGCAGCTTGGCCGCGGCAGATACGCAGTATTTT. It is translated as CASSLAAADTQYF. Drawing the rest from reference TRBV5-1 and TRBJ2-3, the complete variable domain is KAGVTQTPRYLIKTRGQQVTLSCSPISGHRSVSWYQQTPGQGLQFLFEYFSETQRNKGNFPGRFSGRQFSNSRSEMNVSTLELGDSALYLCASSLAAADTQYFGPGTRLTVL.

The chain links TRBV5-1 to TRBJ2-1; 9 bases match TRBD2. With V trimmed by 4 bases and J by 5 bases, 4 bases remained unmatched. The CDR3 is made up of 14 amino acids. Germline CDR1 reads SGHRS; CDR2 reads YFSETQ. The DNA of the CDR3 is TGCGCCAGCAGCATTAGCGGGGGAGACAATGAGCAGTTCTTC. Its translation: CASSISGGDNEQFF.

This sequence joins TRBV27 and TRBJ2-5; 7 nucleotides match TRBD2. V lost 5 bases and J lost 9; bases outside the gene matches: 9. There are 13 residues in the CDR3. Germline V gene lookup returns CDR1 MNHEY and CDR2 SMNVEV (reference sequence). The CDR3 DNA reads as TGTGCCAGCAGTCCCAGAGTGGGGGGGGCCCAGTACTTC. Translated, it gives CASSPRVGGAQYF.

The chain carries TRBV5-1 and TRBJ2-7; 7 bases match TRBD1. In germline, CDR1 is SGHRS, CDR2 YFSETQ. V was clipped by 1 base and J by 5 bases; unmatched bases: 9. This CDR3 region has 15 residues. CDR3 in DNA: TGCGCCAGCAGCTTGTTTTTGGCAGGGGGACACGAGCAGTACTTC. Residues: CASSLFLAGGHEQYF.

This chain joins TRBV6-5 and TRBJ1-1; no clear D gene. This CDR3 comprises 13 residues. The V and J ends lost 7 bases and 1 base respectively, with 10 bases between them. Per germline, CDR1 MNHEY and CDR2 SVGAGI. The CDR3 nucleotides read TGTGCCAGCAAGATAGGAGGGAACACTGAAGCTTTCTTT. Its protein is CASKIGGNTEAFF.

The chain links TRBV5-8 to TRBJ2-3; 7 nucleotides line up with TRBD1. Germline V gives CDR1 SGHTS, CDR2 YDEGEE. Trimming took 7 bases from V and 4 from J; bases not matched to a gene: 9. This CDR3 contains 14 residues. CDR3 bases: TGTGCCAGCTTGAAAGAGGGGGCATCAGATACGCAGTATTTT. This sequence encodes CASLKEGASDTQYF.

The CDR3 sequence is CASGLVRGSHTEAFF. Written as DNA, the CDR3 is TGTGCTAGTGGTTTGGTACGGGGTTCCCACACTGAAGCTTTCTTT. This chain uses TRBV12-5 with TRBJ1-1; D unresolved. With 0 bases removed from V and 3 bases from J, the gap between germline ends came to 11 bases. This CDR3 region has 15 residues. Germline V gene sequence: CDR1 LGHNT, CDR2 FRNRAP.

The genes are TRBV10-2 and TRBJ2-7; 10 bases are a match to TRBD1. The CDR3 has 14 amino acids. Germline V CDR1 and CDR2: WSHSY, SAAADI. Germline trimming cut 3 bases from V and 5 bases from J; bases unmatched to any gene: 4. CDR3 amino acids: CASSDGTGENEQYF. The CDR3 nucleotides are TGCGCCAGCAGTGACGGGACAGGGGAGAACGAGCAGTACTTC.

The chain uses TRBV6-1 and TRBJ1-1, with 7 bases aligning to TRBD1. This CDR3 region has 13 residues. The trim removed 6 bases at V and 5 bases at J, leaving 6 bases unmatched. Germline V gives CDR1 MNHNS, CDR2 SASEGT. CDR3 region: CASSESGGTEAFF. Here the CDR3 DNA reads TGTGCCAGCAGCGAATCAGGGGGAACTGAAGCTTTCTTT.

This rearrangement joins TRBV28 to TRBJ1-2; maybe TRBD1 (5 bases). CDR1 and CDR2 (germline): MDHEN, SYDVKM. The CDR3 is made up of 14 amino acids. Trimming pared 2 bases from V and 4 bases from J, leaving 11 bases between. Here the CDR3 DNA reads TGTGCCAGCAGTTTACAGGGAAAAGGCTATGGCTACACCTTC. Protein: CASSLQGKGYGYTF.

This chain connects TRBV7-6 to TRBJ2-7; D may be TRBD2 (7 bases). Germline V lookup: CDR1 SGHVS, CDR2 FNYEAQ. There are 14 residues in the CDR3. The ends were cut back, 1 base at V and 4 bases at J, with 11 bases in the middle. CDR3 coding DNA: TGTGCCAGCAGCTTAGGCGGGGGCCCATACGAGCAGTACTTC. Its translation is CASSLGGGPYEQYF.

This chain uses TRBV30 with TRBJ2-7; a weak D match, TRBD1 (5 bases). V was shortened by 1 base and J by 1 base, with 8 bases between the two germline ends. Germline-derived CDR1 and CDR2 are GTSNPN and SVGIG (reference sequence). This CDR3 region has 13 residues. The CDR3 nucleotides read TGTGCCTGGAGTGCCGGACAATCCTACGAGCAGTACTTC. Residues: CAWSAGQSYEQYF.

The J gene is TRBJ2-7, the V gene TRBV4-1, with 10 bases that match TRBD1. CDR1 and CDR2 (germline): MGHRA, YSYEKL. The CDR3 is 15 residues long. The junction had 6 bases not matched to a gene; V was cut back by 3 bases and J by 4 bases. The CDR3 DNA follows: TGCGCCAGCAGCCAGTCCGGGACAGGGGTTTACGAGCAGTACTTC. Its translation is CASSQSGTGVYEQYF.

The genes are TRBV29-1 and TRBJ2-7, with 8 bases matching TRBD1. Trimming removed 0 bases from V and 5 bases from J; junction bases left unmatched: 9. The germline gives CDR1 SQVTM, CDR2 ANQGSEA. CDR3 size: 15 residues. As DNA, the CDR3 is TGCAGCGTTGAAGATAGCGGACAGGGTTTCGACGAGCAGTACTTC. Encoded protein: CSVEDSGQGFDEQYF.

The V call is TRBV5-6, the J call TRBJ2-5; TRBD1 matches at 7 bases. This CDR3 contains 14 residues. Trimming cost V 2 bases and J 9 bases; bases outside gene matches: 10. Per the germline V gene, CDR1 is SGHDT and CDR2 is YYEEEE. The CDR3 spells CASSLQGNQAAQYF. The CDR3, as DNA: TGTGCCAGCAGCTTACAGGGGAATCAGGCGGCCCAGTACTTC.

The gene calls are TRBV28 and TRBJ2-7; 11 bases are shared with TRBD1. The CDR3 is 16 amino acids. Unmatched junction bases numbered 14, after V lost 6 bases and J lost 7 bases. Germline CDR1 is MDHEN and CDR2 is SYDVKM. This CDR3 is CASRVTLGQGAWEQYF. CDR3 bases: TGTGCCAGCAGAGTAACCCTAGGACAGGGGGCGTGGGAGCAGTACTTC.

The V and J genes are TRBV5-4 and TRBJ2-1; possible D gene TRBD2, 6 bases. This CDR3 region has 12 residues. Germline assignment: CDR1 SGHNT and CDR2 YYREEE (reference sequence). V dropped 4 bases and J dropped 10 bases, with 12 bases sitting between them. This CDR3 is CASSQHRGEQFF. CDR3 nucleotides: TGTGCCAGCAGCCAACATCGGGGGGAGCAGTTCTTC.